The next 7 T cell receptor beta chains were all read from a single sample in a study of OX40 agonist ivuxolimab in advanced cancers. Data came from immunoSEQ multiplex PCR; TCRdb stores just in-frame clones and leaves some out. This table holds around 40,000 clones, 65% to 90% found once. The material sequenced was CD4+ or CD8+ T cells sorted from blood, taken in a trial of the OX40 agonist ivuxolimab. All receptors derive from an adult with an advanced solid tumor such as melanoma, head and neck, liver or kidney cancer.

This chain joins TRBV7-8 and TRBJ1-5; 10 nucleotides align to TRBD1. The V gene's germline CDR1 is SGHVS and CDR2 FQNEAQ. J gave up 5 bases and V 4 bases, and 8 bases lay outside the gene matches. The CDR3 is 16 amino acids. CDR3 DNA sequence: TGTGCCAGCAGCTCCGGACAGGGGGTGTACGATCAGCCCCAGCATTTT. Its protein is CASSSGQGVYDQPQHF.

This chain joins TRBV2 and TRBJ2-5; weak D call: TRBD2 (5 bases). CDR1 SNHLY and CDR2 FYNNEI come from the germline V gene. The CDR3 sequence is 13 residues long. The ends were cut back, 7 bases at V and 4 bases at J, with 13 bases in the middle. For the CDR3, the DNA is TGTGCCAGCATGAGCTCCGGAGGAGAGACCCAGTACTTC. Encoded protein: CASMSSGGETQYF. Looking up the rest from reference TRBV2 and TRBJ2-5 gives the full variable domain: EPEVTQTPSHQVTQMGQEVILRCVPISNHLYFYWYRQILGQKVEFLVSFYNNEISEKSEIFDDQFSVERPDGSNFTLKIRSTKLEDSAMYFCASMSSGGETQYFGPGTRLLVL.

The sample holds a few counts of this clone. The V and J genes are TRBV15 and TRBJ1-1; D not certain. Trimming pared 0 bases from V and 3 bases from J, leaving 8 bases between. CDR3 size: 14 residues. From germline, CDR1 is LNHNV and CDR2 YYDKDF (reference sequence). The CDR3 loop reads CATSRDFLDTEAFF. The CDR3 DNA follows: TGTGCCACCAGCAGAGATTTTCTGGACACTGAAGCTTTCTTT.

The chain carries TRBV27 and TRBJ2-5; TRBD2 aligns across 8 bases. The CDR3 totals 14 residues. Germline CDR1 reads MNHEY; CDR2 reads SMNVEV (reference sequence). Losses at the gene ends were 8 bases for V and 5 bases for J; bases not matched to a gene: 10. CDR3 region: CASGGGGTRETQYF. The DNA of the CDR3 is TGTGCCAGCGGAGGCGGGGGGACGAGGGAGACCCAGTACTTC.

This rearrangement joins TRBV4-3 to TRBJ2-5; D call uncertain. CDR3 length: 14 residues. CDR1 and CDR2 from the germline V gene are LGHNA and YSLEER. V was cut by 0 bases and J by 1 base, with 6 bases left in between. In nucleotides, the CDR3 is TGCGCCAGCAGCCAAGATGTAACCCAAGAGACCCAGTACTTC. Translation: CASSQDVTQETQYF.

J is TRBJ1-2 and V is TRBV4-1, with D unclear. V lost 4 bases and J 6 bases, leaving 18 bases between the germline ends. CDR3 length equals 15 residues. In germline, CDR1 is MGHRA, CDR2 YSYEKL. This CDR3 is CASSLEVAFQDGYTF. DNA for the CDR3: TGCGCCAGCAGCCTCGAGGTCGCATTTCAAGATGGCTACACCTTC.

The J gene is TRBJ1-5, the V gene TRBV6-6, with a possible D match to TRBD1 (6 bases). The germline V gene has CDR1 MNHNY and CDR2 SVGAGI (reference sequence). The CDR3 runs 15 residues. The V and J ends lost 2 bases and 1 base respectively, with 9 bases between them. CDR3 loop: CASSYRQGSNQPQHF. The CDR3 DNA sequence: TGTGCCAGCAGTTACCGGCAGGGGAGCAATCAGCCCCAGCATTTT.